One and the same sample provided the 7 T cell receptor beta chains below, sequenced in a study of T cells in Graves' hyperthyroidism and ophthalmopathy. Amplification of TCR beta CDR3 regions used RNA as the template. First-round RT-PCR targeting the TCR CDR3 was performed with the HTBI primer set. TCRdb redid the calling of the multiplex PCR reads with MiXCR, one entry per CDR3 protein. The sample contains roughly 500,000 distinct CDR3 sequences, approximately 15% of which appear only once. Sequencing input: blood. The receptor source for this set is a woman in her twenties or thirties with Graves' hyperthyroidism that later progressed to Graves' ophthalmopathy.

A few counts support this clonotype. The chain couples TRBV30 to TRBJ2-3; D is perhaps TRBD2 (5 bases). The germline V gene encodes CDR1 GTSNPN and CDR2 SVGIG (reference sequence). V lost 3 bases and J lost 3, with 13 bases in between. The CDR3 spans 14 residues. CDR3 sequence reads: CAWRKAEVTDTQYF. Here the CDR3 DNA reads TGTGCCTGGAGGAAGGCGGAGGTGACAGATACGCAGTATTTT.

As to this clonotype: This may be a read error, as it is one base from a much larger clone. V and J are TRBV7-9 and TRBJ1-4; no reliable D call. The CDR3 is 16 amino acids. Germline V gives CDR1 SEHNR, CDR2 FQNEAQ (reference sequence). The CDR3 sequence: CTSSYLVGMVGEKLFF. The CDR3 nucleotides read TGTACCAGCAGCTACCTTGTGGGGATGGTGGGTGAAAAACTGTTTTTT.

This clonotype has a handful of counts. This chain links TRBV9 with TRBJ2-5, with 11 bases that match TRBD2. Trimming cost V 2 bases and J 5 bases; bases outside gene matches: 8. CDR1 and CDR2 from the germline V gene are SGDLS and YYNGEE. The CDR3 has 16 residues. Written as DNA, the CDR3 is TGTGCCAGCAGCGTTTCTAGCGGGAGGCTCCGGGAGACCCAGTACTTC. It codes for CASSVSSGRLRETQYF. The full variable domain, with the rest looked up from reference TRBV9 and TRBJ2-5, is DSGVTQTPKHLITATGQRVTLRCSPRSGDLSVYWYQQSLDQGLQFLIQYYNGEERAKGNILERFSAQQFPDLHSELNLSSLELGDSALYFCASSVSSGRLRETQYFGPGTRLLVL.

This clonotype has only a few counts. The V call is TRBV10-3, the J call TRBJ1-1, with unresolved D. Germline assignment: CDR1 ENHRY and CDR2 SYGVKD. The CDR3 totals 14 residues. The V end lost 3 bases, the J end lost 1 base, and 9 bases lay between the germline ends. The CDR3 DNA reads as TGTGCCATCAGTGACGTGGGCGGGAACACTGAAGCTTTCTTT. Amino acid sequence: CAISDVGGNTEAFF.

This clonotype was counted ten times or more. J is TRBJ2-1 and V is TRBV6-5; D unclear. The CDR3 spans 15 residues. Deletions cut 3 bases from V and 7 bases from J, with 16 bases between. CDR1 MNHEY and CDR2 SVGAGI come from the germline V gene. The CDR3 sequence is CASSYLSRGGNEQFF. CDR3 nucleotide sequence: TGTGCCAGCAGTTATCTCAGTAGAGGTGGGAATGAGCAGTTCTTC.

J is TRBJ2-7 and V is TRBV27; the match to TRBD1 covers 8 bases. The CDR3 consists of 16 residues. The ends lost 6 bases at V and 0 bases at J; junction bases unmatched: 10. Germline V gene data show CDR1 as MNHEY and CDR2 as SMNVEV (reference sequence). CDR3 in amino acids: CASRTSPGQDSYEQYF. CDR3 sequence (DNA): TGTGCCAGCAGAACTTCACCGGGACAGGACTCCTACGAGCAGTACTTC.

This clonotype showed up just a few times. The rearrangement uses TRBV6-2 or TRBV6-3 and TRBJ2-5, with 7 positions matching TRBD1. CDR1 is MNHEY, CDR2 SVGEGT, per germline. CDR3 length equals 15 residues. V dropped 4 bases and J dropped 2; count of bases not matched to a gene: 7. CDR3 protein: CASSFHGQDQETQYF. DNA for the CDR3: TGTGCCAGCAGTTTCCACGGACAGGATCAAGAGACCCAGTACTTC.